This entry features one TCR beta chain sequence. Its antigen is not yet known. Base quality data are lacking; no much larger clone is found one base away. TCRbeta CDR3 regions were amplified from genomic DNA by means of the immunoSEQ Assay, a bias-controlled multiplex PCR. The study's processing was this. Within the assay, amplification of reference gene primers was used to estimate how many nucleated cells each sample contained. Sequence reads were collapsed and filtered to measure the absolute abundance of every unique TCRbeta CDR3 rearrangement. For each sample, productive Simpson clonality was calculated by taking the square root of Simpson's diversity index across productive rearrangements. Not all clones reach the TCRdb copy of this immuneACCESS table, which keeps in-frame sequences only. Checked studies attribute under half of the gap to unresolved V genes and leave the rest unexplained. That table supplies the V and J calls and clone size; D and trimming were determined from the DNA. For this sample the table gives a few hundred thousand clones, of which around 85% were detected only once. The ten biggest clones cover 0.87% of the sample.

At one collaborating source in Seattle, patients were enrolled during active infection and were followed longitudinally through the course of disease. Collaborating institutions collected whole blood in K2EDTA tubes following their own protocols. For TCRbeta analysis, collaborators shipped samples as frozen whole blood, isolated PBMCs, or DNA extracted from either of those sample types. The germline V gene yields MDHEN for CDR1 and SYDVKM for CDR2. The CDR3 runs 16 residues from the cysteine to the phenylalanine. Here the CDR3 DNA is all that survives: 48 bases in frame from base 1. Trimming accounts for 2 bases at V and 0 bases at J, while the number of junction bases matched to no gene is 3. This entry is derived from a study of blood T cell repertoires in COVID-19 (dated by TCRdb to about 2020). General notes on the study: Samples covering the acute and convalescent phases of COVID-19 were provided by collaborators in the United States, Italy and Spain. The material from the prospective study consisted of cDNA or gDNA derived from T cells, B-cell-depleted T cells, or PBMCs. Deeply sampled blood TCRbeta repertoires from subjects exposed to, actively infected with, or recovered from COVID-19 were included in the dataset. The repertoires were released in a freely available public database intended as a resource for research on the immune response to SARS-CoV-2. Samples came from the ongoing ImmuneRACE study (first 160 participants) plus 1,254 subjects from 6 global collaborators. The sample metadata nearly always contained a de-identified subject ID, COVID-19 status, age in years and sex. HLA class I and class II types, where available, came from metadata supplied by the sample provider rather than from assay-based typing. Overall study results and their limits: Clinical and demographic metadata were provided uncurated, with the amount varying by source and participant.

The receptor chain draws on TRBV28 and TRBJ2-3; 9 nucleotides in the junction match TRBD2. This sequence was found in a human donor with COVID-19, enrolled during active disease. The donor label of this sample is uncertain. The sample was peripheral blood. The CDR3 region reads CASSLTAGGSTDTQYF. The DNA is TGTGCCAGCAGTTTAACGGCGGGGGGGAGCACAGATACGCAGTATTTT.